These 28 T cell receptor beta chains were all obtained from the same sample, sequenced in a study of response to subunit inactivated influenza vaccine. MiXCR was run by TCRdb on the RT-PCR reads, yielding one entry per CDR3 protein. The profile shows about 650,000 distinct CDR3 sequences, approximately 15% of them singletons. This material consisted of PBMCs from blood, taken 12 days after vaccination. The receptors shown here come from a middle-aged man who received an inactivated influenza vaccine.

A few counts support this clonotype. The rearrangement uses TRBV7-2 and TRBJ2-2, with D perhaps TRBD2 (6 bases). Germline-derived CDR1 and CDR2 are SGHTA and FQGNSA. This CDR3 has 15 amino acids. The V end lost 4 bases, the J end lost 6 bases, and 15 bases lay between the germline ends. CDR3 sequence: CASSSLSSGAGELFF. In DNA, the CDR3 is TGTGCCAGCAGCTCCCTTTCGTCGGGGGCCGGGGAGCTGTTTTTT.

This clonotype has at least ten counts. V is TRBV5-1 and J is TRBJ2-3; 7 bases agree with TRBD1. V shed 4 bases, J shed 0 bases, and the junction held 14 bases outside the gene matches. Germline V gives CDR1 SGHRS, CDR2 YFSETQ. This CDR3 is built from 18 residues. CDR3 residues: CASSLRQGPDLSTDTQYF. The DNA for the CDR3 is TGCGCCAGCAGCCTAAGACAGGGACCGGACCTTAGCACAGATACGCAGTATTTT.

This clonotype was found a few times. The CDR3 DNA sequence: TGTGCCAGCAGTCTTACTCTCGGGGAGCAGTACTTC. It translates to CASSLTLGEQYF. The rearrangement joins TRBV28 to TRBJ2-7; no reliable D call. The length of the CDR3 is 12 residues. In germline, CDR1 is MDHEN, CDR2 SYDVKM. Trimming stripped 5 bases from V and 7 bases from J, with 12 bases between.

V is TRBV5-1 and J is TRBJ2-3; the D is unclear. This CDR3 is built from 14 residues. Trimming removed 4 bases at V and 2 bases at J, with 11 bases between. In germline, CDR1 is SGHRS, CDR2 YFSETQ. CDR3 residues: CASSPRSNTDTQYF. The CDR3 nucleotides read TGCGCCAGCAGCCCCCGATCCAACACAGATACGCAGTATTTT.

In nucleotides, the CDR3 is TGCAGTGCTAGAGACCCTAGCGGGGGAAATACGCAGTATTTT. The encoded protein is CSARDPSGGNTQYF. The V and J genes are TRBV20-1 and TRBJ2-3; 10 nucleotides agree with TRBD2. V was pared by 0 bases and J by 7 bases, with 4 bases of the junction left unmatched. Looked up from germline, CDR1 is DFQATT and CDR2 is SNEGSKA (reference sequence). The CDR3 spans 14 residues.

The sample holds a few counts of this clonotype. This rearrangement joins TRBV6-5 to TRBJ2-2; D is uncertain. Germline V lookup: CDR1 MNHEY, CDR2 SVGAGI. This CDR3 has 15 residues. Trimming took 2 bases from V and 1 from J, leaving 8 bases between them. Here the CDR3 reads CASSYARQNTGELFF. CDR3 sequence (DNA): TGTGCCAGCAGTTACGCCAGGCAGAACACCGGGGAGCTGTTTTTT.

This clonotype was counted between two and nine times. The V gene is TRBV6-2 or TRBV6-3, the J gene TRBJ2-2; unclear D gene. The CDR3 contains 16 residues. CDR1 and CDR2 (germline): MNHEY, SVGEGT. V gave up 0 bases and J gave up 5 bases, with 13 bases separating them. CDR3 in amino acids: CASSYSEPGSTGELFF. Here the CDR3 DNA reads TGTGCCAGCAGTTACTCGGAGCCCGGGTCTACCGGGGAGCTGTTTTTT.

The rearrangement joins TRBV9 to TRBJ2-5, with unresolved D. The CDR3 contains 14 residues. Trimming took off 0 bases at V and 5 bases at J, with 11 bases between the two ends. CDR1 is SGDLS, CDR2 YYNGEE, per germline. The CDR3 DNA reads TGTGCCAGCAGCGTAGAGGGCTCTCGGGAGACCCAGTACTTC. The encoded protein is CASSVEGSRETQYF.

The chain employs TRBV7-8 and TRBJ2-5; TRBD2 is a possible D gene (7 bases). The CDR3 contains 16 residues. From germline, CDR1 is SGHVS and CDR2 FQNEAQ. V was shortened by 7 bases and J by 2 bases, with 20 bases between the two germline ends. In DNA form, the CDR3 reads TGTGCCAGCACCCAAGGGGGAGGGCAGGCACAAGAGACCCAGTACTTC. Translating it yields CASTQGGGQAQETQYF.

This clonotype has more than one count but fewer than ten. Since the CDR3 does not end with the conserved phenylalanine or tryptophan, this likely comes from a read error. The DNA is omitted, as the CDR3 cannot be located on it reliably, and the CDR3 follows TCRdb's listing. V and J are TRBV4-2 and TRBJ2-7. The CDR3 comprises 10 residues, both ends counted. Per germline, CDR1 LGHNA and CDR2 YNFKEQ. CDR3 amino acids: CASSLDWVML.

Notes on this clonotype: At one end the junction does not follow the germline gene, possibly because of a read error. V is TRBV10-3 and J is TRBJ2-7, with 7 bases lining up with TRBD1. This CDR3 contains 14 residues. CDR1 and CDR2 from the germline V gene are ENHRY and SYGVKD. The CDR3 protein is CAISESAGGYEQYF. As DNA, the CDR3 is TGTGCCATCAGCGAGTCGGCAGGGGGCTACGAGCAGTACTTC.

This clonotype was counted ten times or more. The chain is built from TRBV5-1 and TRBJ2-1; TRBD1 aligns across 8 bases. This CDR3 has 14 residues. After removal of 2 bases from V and 4 bases from J, the junction contained 2 bases not matched to a gene. Germline loops: CDR1 SGHRS, CDR2 YFSETQ. CDR3 amino acids: CASSFTGGYNEQFF. DNA of the CDR3: TGCGCCAGCAGCTTCACAGGGGGGTACAATGAGCAGTTCTTC.

This clonotype was observed many times. The gene calls are TRBV4-2 and TRBJ1-2; D uncertain. Trimming took 0 bases from V and 4 from J, leaving 6 bases between them. Germline V gene sequence: CDR1 LGHNA, CDR2 YNFKEQ. This CDR3 has 13 residues. Here the CDR3 DNA reads TGTGCCAGCAGCCAAGAGAGCGGCTATGGCTACACCTTC. It encodes CASSQESGYGYTF.

V usage is TRBV5-6 and J usage is TRBJ2-5; the D gene could be TRBD1 or TRBD2 (5 bases each). CDR1 and CDR2 from the germline V gene are SGHDT and YYEEEE. This CDR3 comprises 14 residues. The V end lost 4 bases, the J end lost 2 bases, and 12 bases lay between the germline ends. CDR3 amino acids: CASSVPGRQETQYF. CDR3 DNA: TGTGCCAGCAGCGTGCCGGGACGGCAAGAGACCCAGTACTTC.

V and J are TRBV7-2 and TRBJ2-1; D is unresolved. Germline CDR1 is SGHTA and CDR2 is FQGNSA. V was shortened by 6 bases and J by 7 bases, with 10 bases between the two germline ends. This CDR3 spans 12 amino acids. The CDR3 sequence: CASSSRRNEQFF. CDR3 in DNA: TGTGCCAGCAGTTCGCGGCGGAATGAGCAGTTCTTC.

The chain joins TRBV6-2 or TRBV6-3 to TRBJ2-5; weak D call: TRBD2 (6 bases). This CDR3 comprises 15 residues. V was clipped by 5 bases and J by 3 bases, with 16 bases between them. Germline CDR1 MNHEY, CDR2 SVGEGT. Written as DNA, the CDR3 is TGTGCCAGCAGTCAACGGGGCAGGAGGGAAGAGACCCAGTACTTC. It codes for CASSQRGRREETQYF.

V is TRBV12-3 or TRBV12-4 and J is TRBJ2-1; D is uncertain. With 4 bases removed from V and 11 bases from J, the gap between germline ends came to 9 bases. The CDR3 spans 11 residues. CDR3 in amino acids: CASSSRNKQFF. As DNA, the CDR3 is TGTGCCAGCAGTTCCAGGAATAAGCAGTTCTTC.

This clonotype has a handful of counts. The chain links TRBV28 to TRBJ2-7; TRBD2 agrees at 11 bases. The length of the CDR3 is 14 residues. Germline V CDR1 and CDR2: MDHEN, SYDVKM. V was pared by 5 bases and J by 7 bases, with 7 bases of the junction left unmatched. For the CDR3, the DNA is TGTGCCAGCAGTCTTCTAGCGGGAGGTAAAGAGCAGTACTTC. Its protein product is CASSLLAGGKEQYF.

This clonotype showed up just a few times. The V gene is TRBV29-1, the J gene TRBJ1-1; 10 bases fit TRBD1. J gave up 4 bases and V 4 bases, and 6 bases lay outside the gene matches. CDR3 size: 14 residues. Germline CDR1 reads SQVTM; CDR2 reads ANQGSEA. This CDR3 is CSVGETGGRTEAFF. Written as DNA, the CDR3 is TGCAGCGTTGGGGAGACAGGGGGCCGCACTGAAGCTTTCTTT.

In this sample, this clonotype turned up a few times. The J gene is TRBJ2-7, the V gene TRBV7-8; 8 nucleotides agree with TRBD1. Germline assignment: CDR1 SGHVS and CDR2 FQNEAQ. The CDR3 is 14 amino acids. With 6 bases clipped from V and 2 bases from J, the junction kept 6 bases outside the gene matches. CDR3 loop: CASSHRGYTYEQYF. Written as DNA, the CDR3 is TGTGCCAGCAGTCACAGGGGGTACACCTACGAGCAGTACTTC.

This clonotype was picked up a small number of times. The rearrangement uses TRBV4-2 and TRBJ2-1; 10 bases line up with TRBD2. Losses at the gene ends were 1 base for V and 5 bases for J; bases not matched to a gene: 5. This CDR3 is built from 16 residues. The germline V gene has CDR1 LGHNA and CDR2 YNFKEQ. This CDR3 reads CASSQAGLAANNEQFF. CDR3 bases: TGTGCCAGCAGCCAAGCCGGACTAGCGGCGAACAATGAGCAGTTCTTC.

This clonotype has just one count. The chain recombines TRBV6-2 or TRBV6-3 with TRBJ2-3; TRBD2 matches at 13 bases. Germline values: CDR1 MNHEY, CDR2 SVGEGT. V lost 7 bases and J lost 3; bases outside the gene matches: 16. The CDR3 consists of 19 residues. This chain's CDR3 is CASTSRLAGGSGATDTQYF. The CDR3 coding sequence is TGTGCCAGCACCAGCCGACTAGCGGGAGGATCGGGAGCTACAGATACGCAGTATTTT.

This clonotype turned up a few times. V gene TRBV4-1 combines with J gene TRBJ2-2, with D uncertain. The CDR3 runs to 13 residues. With 0 bases removed from V and 6 bases from J, the gap between germline ends came to 5 bases. Germline V gene sequence: CDR1 MGHRA, CDR2 YSYEKL. CDR3 bases: TGCGCCAGCAGCCAAGATGACTCCGGGGAGCTGTTTTTT. Encoded protein: CASSQDDSGELFF.

In regard to this clonotype: One junction end does not reproduce the germline sequence, and a read error may be involved. This sequence joins TRBV3-1 and TRBJ2-6; 8 bases match TRBD1. The CDR3 loop spans 19 amino acids. Germline loops: CDR1 LGHDT, CDR2 YNNKEL (reference sequence). This CDR3 reads CARSTYGGQVVSGANVLTF. The CDR3 DNA reads as TGTGCCCGCAGTACCTATGGGGGACAGGTGGTCTCTGGGGCCAACGTCCTGACTTTC.

About this clonotype itself: This may come from a read error, since a much larger clone is one base off. The chain is built from TRBV12-3 or TRBV12-4 and TRBJ2-1; TRBD1 is a possible D gene (6 bases). This CDR3 contains 14 residues. The CDR3 is CASSKDSSYNQQFF. The CDR3 nucleotides read TGTGCCAGCAGTAAGGACAGCTCCTACAATCAGCAGTTCTTC.

This clonotype has at least ten counts. This chain links TRBV6-1 with TRBJ2-7, with unresolved D. The V and J ends lost 6 bases and 7 bases respectively, with 16 bases between them. The CDR3 sequence is 13 residues long. From germline, CDR1 is MNHNS and CDR2 SASEGT. The CDR3 DNA sequence: TGTGCCAGCAGAGAACAGCGTTTGGGAGAGCAGTACTTC. Translation gives CASREQRLGEQYF.

The sample holds a few counts of this clonotype. The chain is built from TRBV10-3 and TRBJ2-7, with D possibly called TRBD1 or TRBD2 (6 bases each). The germline CDR1 and CDR2 sequences are ENHRY and SYGVKD. V was shortened by 6 bases and J by 1 base, with 10 bases between the two germline ends. This CDR3 comprises 13 residues. The CDR3 nucleotides read TGTGCCATCAGGGAGGGGGATTCCTACGAGCAGTACTTC. Translation gives CAIREGDSYEQYF.

The chain uses TRBV2 and TRBJ2-2; 12 bases are shared with TRBD2. Germline V gene data show CDR1 as SNHLY and CDR2 as FYNNEI. V lost 6 bases to trimming and J lost 4 bases; unmatched junction nucleotides: 9. The CDR3 extends over 17 amino acids. CDR3 nucleotides: TGTGCCAGCAGCTCTAGCGGGAGGGCCCTCGGCACCGGGGAGCTGTTTTTT. This sequence encodes CASSSSGRALGTGELFF.